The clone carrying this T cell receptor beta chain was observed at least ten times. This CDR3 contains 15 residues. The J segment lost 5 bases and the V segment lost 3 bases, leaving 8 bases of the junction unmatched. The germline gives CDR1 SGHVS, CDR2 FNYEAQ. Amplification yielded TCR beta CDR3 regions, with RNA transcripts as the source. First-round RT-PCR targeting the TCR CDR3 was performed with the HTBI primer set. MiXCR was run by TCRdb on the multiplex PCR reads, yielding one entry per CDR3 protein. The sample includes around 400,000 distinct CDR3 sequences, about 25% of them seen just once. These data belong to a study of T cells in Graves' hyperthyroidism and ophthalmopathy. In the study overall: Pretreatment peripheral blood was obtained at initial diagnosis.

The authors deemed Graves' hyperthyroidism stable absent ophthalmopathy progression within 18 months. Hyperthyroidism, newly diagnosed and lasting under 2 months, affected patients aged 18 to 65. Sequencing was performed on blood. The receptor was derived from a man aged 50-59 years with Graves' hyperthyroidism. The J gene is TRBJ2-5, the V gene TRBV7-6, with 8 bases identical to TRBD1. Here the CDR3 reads CASSLAQGAQETQYF. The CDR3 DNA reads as TGTGCCAGCAGCTTGGCCCAGGGGGCGCAGGAGACCCAGTACTTC. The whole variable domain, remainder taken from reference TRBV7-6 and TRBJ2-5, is GAGVSQSPRYKVTKRGQDVALRCDPISGHVSLYWYRQALGQGPEFLTYFNYEAQQDKSGLPNDRFSAERPEGSISTLTIQRTEQRDSAMYRCASSLAQGAQETQYFGPGTRLLVL.